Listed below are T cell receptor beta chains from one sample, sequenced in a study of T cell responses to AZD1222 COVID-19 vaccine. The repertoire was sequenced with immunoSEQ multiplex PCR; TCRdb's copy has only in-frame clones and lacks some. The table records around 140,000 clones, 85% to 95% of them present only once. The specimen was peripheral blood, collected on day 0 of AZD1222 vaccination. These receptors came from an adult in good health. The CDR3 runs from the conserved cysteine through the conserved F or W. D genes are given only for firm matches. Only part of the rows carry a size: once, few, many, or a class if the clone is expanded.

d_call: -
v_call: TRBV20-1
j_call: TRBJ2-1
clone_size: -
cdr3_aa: CSAGVNEQFF
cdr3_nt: TGCAGTGCGGGGGTCAATGAGCAGTTCTTC

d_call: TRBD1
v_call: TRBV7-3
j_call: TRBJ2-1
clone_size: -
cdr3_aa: CASSSTRDSQFDEQFF
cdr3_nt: TGTGCCAGCAGCTCCACACGGGACAGCCAATTCGATGAGCAGTTCTTC

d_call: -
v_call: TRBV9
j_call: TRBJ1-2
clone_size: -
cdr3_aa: CASSGHRDRYTF
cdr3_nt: TGTGCCAGCAGCGGGCACAGGGATAGATACACCTTC

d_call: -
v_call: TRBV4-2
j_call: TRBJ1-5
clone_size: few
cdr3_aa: CASSQEAAPSQPQHF
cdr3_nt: TGTGCCAGCAGCCAAGAGGCAGCCCCTAGTCAGCCCCAGCATTTT

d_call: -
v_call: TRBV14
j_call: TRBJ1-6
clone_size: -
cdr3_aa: CASSHRTASPYSPLHF
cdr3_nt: TGTGCCAGCAGCCACCGGACAGCCTCTCCTTATTCACCCCTCCACTTT

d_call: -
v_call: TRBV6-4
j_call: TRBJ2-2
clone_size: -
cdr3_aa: CASSDSRLRDHRSPGELFF
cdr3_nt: TGTGCCAGCAGTGACTCCCGTCTTAGGGACCACAGGAGCCCCGGGGAGCTGTTTTTT

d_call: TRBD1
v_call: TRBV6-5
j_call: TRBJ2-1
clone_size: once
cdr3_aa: CASSSTGLRRGEQFF
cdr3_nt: TGTGCCAGCAGTTCGACAGGGTTGCGAAGAGGTGAGCAGTTCTTC

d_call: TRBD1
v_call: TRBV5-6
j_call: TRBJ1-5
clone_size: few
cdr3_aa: CASSKGTGSQPQHF
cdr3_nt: TGTGCCAGCAGCAAAGGGACAGGGAGTCAGCCCCAGCATTTT

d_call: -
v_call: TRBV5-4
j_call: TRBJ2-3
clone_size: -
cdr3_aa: CASSLDLQGSDTQYF
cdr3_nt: TGTGCCAGCAGCTTGGATCTCCAGGGCTCAGATACGCAGTATTTT

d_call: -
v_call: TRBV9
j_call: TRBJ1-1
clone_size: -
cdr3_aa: CASSVTGTNTEAFF
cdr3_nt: TGTGCCAGCAGCGTAACAGGGACGAACACTGAAGCTTTCTTT

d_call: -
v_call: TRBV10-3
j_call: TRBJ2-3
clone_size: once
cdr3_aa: CAAIPGDPATDTQYF
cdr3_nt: TGTGCCGCCATACCTGGGGACCCAGCAACAGATACGCAGTATTTT

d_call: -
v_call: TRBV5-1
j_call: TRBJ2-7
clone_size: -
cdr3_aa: CASSSWQGIDEQYF
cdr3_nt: TGCGCCAGCAGCTCATGGCAGGGGATCGACGAGCAGTACTTC

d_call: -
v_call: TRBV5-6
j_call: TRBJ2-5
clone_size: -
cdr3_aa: CASSSGLGSNF
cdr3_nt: TGTGCCAGCAGCTCAGGGTTAGGTTCGAACTTC

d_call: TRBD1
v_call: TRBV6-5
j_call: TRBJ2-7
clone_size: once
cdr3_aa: CASSDGQGFGEQYF
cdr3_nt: TGTGCCAGCAGCGACGGACAGGGGTTCGGCGAGCAGTACTTC

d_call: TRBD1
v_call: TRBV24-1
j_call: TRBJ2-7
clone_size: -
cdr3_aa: CATSDRTGLFYEQYF
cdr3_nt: TGTGCCACCAGTGATCGGACAGGGCTTTTTTACGAGCAGTACTTC

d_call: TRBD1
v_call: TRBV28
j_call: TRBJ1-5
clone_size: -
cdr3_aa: CASSFRGDQPQHF
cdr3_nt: TGTGCCAGCAGTTTCAGGGGGGATCAGCCCCAGCATTTT

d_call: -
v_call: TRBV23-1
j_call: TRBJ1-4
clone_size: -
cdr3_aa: CASSQAPPGVNEKLFF
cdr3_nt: TGCGCCAGCAGTCAAGCCCCCCCGGGGGTGAATGAAAAACTGTTTTTT

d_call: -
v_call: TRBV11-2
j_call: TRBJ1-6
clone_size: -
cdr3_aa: CASSLVGTGNSPLHF
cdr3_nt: TGTGCCAGCAGCTTAGTGGGGACGGGGAATTCACCCCTCCACTTT

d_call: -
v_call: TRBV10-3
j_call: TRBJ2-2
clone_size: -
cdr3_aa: CAISESEGARTTSGELFF
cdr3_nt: TGTGCCATCAGTGAGTCGGAAGGTGCCCGGACAACGTCCGGGGAGCTGTTTTTT

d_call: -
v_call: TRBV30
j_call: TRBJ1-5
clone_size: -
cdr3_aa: CAWSSFDTSNQPQHF
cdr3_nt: TGTGCCTGGAGTTCCTTCGACACCAGCAATCAGCCCCAGCATTTT

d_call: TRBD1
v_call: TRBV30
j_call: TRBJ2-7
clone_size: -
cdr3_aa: CAWDRAAAVGQYF
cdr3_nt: TGTGCCTGGGACAGGGCCGCGGCGGTTGGGCAGTACTTC

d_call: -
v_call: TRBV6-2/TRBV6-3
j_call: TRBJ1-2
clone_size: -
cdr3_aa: CASSHSHGYTF
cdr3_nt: TGTGCCAGCAGTCACAGTCATGGCTACACCTTC

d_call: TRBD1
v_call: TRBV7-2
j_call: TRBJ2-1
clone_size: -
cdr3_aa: CASSPGQGGNNEQFF
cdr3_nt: TGTGCCAGCAGCCCCGGACAGGGGGGGAACAATGAGCAGTTCTTC

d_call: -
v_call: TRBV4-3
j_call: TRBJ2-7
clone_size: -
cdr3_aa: CASSQAFTGTYEQYF
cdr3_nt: TGCGCCAGCAGCCAGGCCTTTACCGGGACCTACGAGCAGTACTTC

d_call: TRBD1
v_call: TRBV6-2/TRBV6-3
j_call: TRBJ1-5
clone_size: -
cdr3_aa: CASSWDRLQPQHF
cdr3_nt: TGTGCCAGCAGTTGGGACAGGCTCCAGCCCCAGCATTTT

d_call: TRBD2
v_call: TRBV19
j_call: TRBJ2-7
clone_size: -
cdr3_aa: CAAAQTSGSEQYF
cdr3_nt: TGTGCCGCGGCCCAGACTAGCGGGAGCGAGCAGTACTTC

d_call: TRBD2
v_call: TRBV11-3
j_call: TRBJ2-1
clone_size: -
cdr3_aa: CASSPTSGPYNEQFF
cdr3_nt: TGTGCCAGCAGCCCGACTAGCGGCCCCTACAATGAGCAGTTCTTC

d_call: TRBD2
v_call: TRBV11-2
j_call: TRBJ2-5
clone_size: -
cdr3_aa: CASSFGLAGFETQYF
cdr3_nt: TGTGCCAGCAGCTTCGGACTAGCGGGATTCGAGACCCAGTACTTC

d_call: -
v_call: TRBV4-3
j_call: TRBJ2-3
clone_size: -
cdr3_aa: CASSQDDTGASTDTQYF
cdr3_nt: TGCGCCAGCAGCCAAGATGATACGGGCGCGAGCACAGATACGCAGTATTTT

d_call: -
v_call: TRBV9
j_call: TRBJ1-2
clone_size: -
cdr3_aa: CASSAQSFNYGYTF
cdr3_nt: TGTGCCAGCAGCGCCCAGAGTTTTAACTATGGCTACACCTTC

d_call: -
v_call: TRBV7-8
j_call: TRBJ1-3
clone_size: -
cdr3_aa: CASSLAWSSGNTIYF
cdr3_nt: TGTGCCAGCAGCTTAGCCTGGAGCTCTGGAAACACCATATATTTT